This T cell receptor (beta chain) stems from a study of T-cell memory formation after mild COVID-19. Findings of the study overall: Day 15 to 85 contracting clones showed balanced CD4/CD8; later expanders leaned CD4+. In second-wave clones peaking day 37, SARS-CoV-2 specificity remained unconfirmed.

This clonotype showed up just a few times. Its antigen is still unknown. Germline-derived CDR1 and CDR2 are SQVTM and ANQGSEA. There are 16 residues in the CDR3. The V end lost 4 bases, the J end lost 2 bases, and 15 bases lay between the germline ends. TCRdb recomputed calls from the 5' RACE reads with MiXCR, one row per CDR3 protein. The sample contains approximately 250,000 distinct CDR3 sequences, 16% of which appear only once. The V gene is TRBV29-1, the J gene TRBJ2-6, with D possibly TRBD1 on 6 matching bases. Sequenced input: PBMCs or a T cell subset sorted from them (not recorded which). This TCR came from a man aged 18 to 30 who had mild COVID-19 (a few samples of this study predate the infection). Cell type and time point are not known. The CDR3 DNA follows: TGCAGCGTTGGGGTTCAGGGGAAGGCTGGGGCCAACGTCCTGACTTTC. Its translation is CSVGVQGKAGANVLTF.